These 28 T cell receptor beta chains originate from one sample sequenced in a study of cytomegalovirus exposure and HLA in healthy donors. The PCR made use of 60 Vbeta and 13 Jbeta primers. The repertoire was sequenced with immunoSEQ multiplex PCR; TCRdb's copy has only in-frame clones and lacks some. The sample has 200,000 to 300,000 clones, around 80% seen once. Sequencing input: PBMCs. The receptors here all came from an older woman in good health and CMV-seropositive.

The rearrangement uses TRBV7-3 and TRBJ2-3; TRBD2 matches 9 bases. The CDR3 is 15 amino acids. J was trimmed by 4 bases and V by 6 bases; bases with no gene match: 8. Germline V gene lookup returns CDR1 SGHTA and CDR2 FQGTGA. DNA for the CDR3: TGTGCCAGCAGGTCTAGCGGGGTCTCCGCAGATACGCAGTATTTT. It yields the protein CASRSSGVSADTQYF.

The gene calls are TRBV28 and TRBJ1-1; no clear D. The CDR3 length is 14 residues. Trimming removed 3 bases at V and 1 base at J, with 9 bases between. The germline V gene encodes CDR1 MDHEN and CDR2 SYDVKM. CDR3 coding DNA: TGTGCCAGCAGTTTGGCCGTGGCGAACACTGAAGCTTTCTTT. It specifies CASSLAVANTEAFF.

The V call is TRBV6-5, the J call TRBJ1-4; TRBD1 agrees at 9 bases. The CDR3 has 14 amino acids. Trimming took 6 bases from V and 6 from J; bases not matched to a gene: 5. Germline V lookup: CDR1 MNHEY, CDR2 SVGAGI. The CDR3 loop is CASSWDRAYEKLFF. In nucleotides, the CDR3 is TGTGCCAGCAGCTGGGACAGGGCTTATGAAAAACTGTTTTTT.

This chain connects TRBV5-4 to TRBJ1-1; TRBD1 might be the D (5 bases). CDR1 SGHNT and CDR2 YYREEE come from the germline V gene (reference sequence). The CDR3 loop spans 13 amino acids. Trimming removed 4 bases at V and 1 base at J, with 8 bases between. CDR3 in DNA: TGTGCCAGCAGCCTAGACAGGAACACTGAAGCTTTCTTT. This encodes CASSLDRNTEAFF.

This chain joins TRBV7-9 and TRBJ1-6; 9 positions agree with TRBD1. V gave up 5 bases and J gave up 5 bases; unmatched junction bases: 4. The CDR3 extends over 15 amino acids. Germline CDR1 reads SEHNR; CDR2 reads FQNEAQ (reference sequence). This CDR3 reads CASSDDRGNNSPLHF. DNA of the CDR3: TGTGCCAGCAGCGATGACAGGGGGAATAATTCACCCCTCCACTTT.

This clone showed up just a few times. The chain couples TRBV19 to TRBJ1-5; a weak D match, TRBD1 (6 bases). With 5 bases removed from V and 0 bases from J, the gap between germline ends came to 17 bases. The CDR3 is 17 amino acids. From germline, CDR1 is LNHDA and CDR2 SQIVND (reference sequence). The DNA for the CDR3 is TGTGCCAGTAGTCCTCGGGGACAAGGCGTTAGCAATCAGCCCCAGCATTTT. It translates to CASSPRGQGVSNQPQHF.

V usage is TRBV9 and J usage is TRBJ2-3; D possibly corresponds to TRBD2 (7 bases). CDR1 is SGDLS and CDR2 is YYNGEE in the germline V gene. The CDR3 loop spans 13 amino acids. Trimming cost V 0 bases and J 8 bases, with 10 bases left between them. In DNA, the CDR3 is TGTGCCAGCAGCGTAGAGGGGGAGGGTACGCAGTATTTT. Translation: CASSVEGEGTQYF.

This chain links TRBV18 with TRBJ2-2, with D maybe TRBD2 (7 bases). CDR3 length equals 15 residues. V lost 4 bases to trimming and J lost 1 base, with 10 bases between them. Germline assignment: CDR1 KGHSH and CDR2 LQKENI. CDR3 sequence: CASSQRGQNTGELFF. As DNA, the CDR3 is TGTGCCAGCTCACAGCGGGGACAGAACACCGGGGAGCTGTTTTTT.

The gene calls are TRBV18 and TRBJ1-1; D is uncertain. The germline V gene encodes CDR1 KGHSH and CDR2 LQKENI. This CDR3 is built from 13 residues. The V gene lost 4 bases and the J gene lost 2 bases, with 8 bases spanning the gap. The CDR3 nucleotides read TGTGCCAGCTCACGTGTACTTAACACTGAAGCTTTCTTT. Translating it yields CASSRVLNTEAFF.

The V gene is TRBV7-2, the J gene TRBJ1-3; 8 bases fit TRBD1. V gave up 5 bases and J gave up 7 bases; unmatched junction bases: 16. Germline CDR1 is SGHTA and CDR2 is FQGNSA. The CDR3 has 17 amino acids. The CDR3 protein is CASSANPGQVSWNTIYF. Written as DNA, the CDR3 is TGTGCCAGCAGCGCAAACCCGGGACAGGTCTCCTGGAACACCATATATTTT.

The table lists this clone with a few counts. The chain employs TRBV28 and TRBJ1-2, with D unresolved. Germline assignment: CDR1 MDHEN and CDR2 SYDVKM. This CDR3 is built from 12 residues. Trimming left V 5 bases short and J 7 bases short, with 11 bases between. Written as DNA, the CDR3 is TGTGCCAGCAGTCCCCCAGAGGGTGGCTACACCTTC. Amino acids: CASSPPEGGYTF.

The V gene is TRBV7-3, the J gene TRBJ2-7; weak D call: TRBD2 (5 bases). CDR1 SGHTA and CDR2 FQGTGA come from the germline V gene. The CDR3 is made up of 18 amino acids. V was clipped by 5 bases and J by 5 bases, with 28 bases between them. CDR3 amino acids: CASSPRYPGLALDHEQYF. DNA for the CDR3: TGTGCCAGCAGCCCCAGATACCCCGGACTCGCCCTCGACCACGAGCAGTACTTC.

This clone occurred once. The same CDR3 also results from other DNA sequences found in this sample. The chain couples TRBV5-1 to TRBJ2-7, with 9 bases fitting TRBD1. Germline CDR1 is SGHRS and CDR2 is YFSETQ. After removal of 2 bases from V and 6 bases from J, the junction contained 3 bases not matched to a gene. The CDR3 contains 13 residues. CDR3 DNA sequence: TGCGCCAGCAGCTTAGGACAGGGGTCCGAGCAGTACTTC. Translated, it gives CASSLGQGSEQYF. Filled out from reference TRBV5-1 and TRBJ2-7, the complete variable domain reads KAGVTQTPRYLIKTRGQQVTLSCSPISGHRSVSWYQQTPGQGLQFLFEYFSETQRNKGNFPGRFSGRQFSNSRSEMNVSTLELGDSALYLCASSLGQGSEQYFGPGTRLTVT.

The chain's CDR3 is CASSADREGEQYF. CDR3 DNA sequence: TGCGCCAGCAGTGCGGACAGGGAGGGTGAGCAGTACTTC. The gene calls are TRBV10-1 and TRBJ2-7; a possible D gene is TRBD1 (8 bases). CDR1 and CDR2 (germline): WNHNN, SYGVQD (reference sequence). Trimming removed 4 bases at V and 7 bases at J, with 14 bases between. The CDR3 contains 13 residues.

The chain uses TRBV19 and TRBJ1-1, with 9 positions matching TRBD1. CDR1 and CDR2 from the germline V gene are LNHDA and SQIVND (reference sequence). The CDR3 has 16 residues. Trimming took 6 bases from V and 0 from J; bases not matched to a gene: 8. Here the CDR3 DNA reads TGTGCCAGTAGAATGACAGGGGGTCAGATGAACACTGAAGCTTTCTTT. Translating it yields CASRMTGGQMNTEAFF.

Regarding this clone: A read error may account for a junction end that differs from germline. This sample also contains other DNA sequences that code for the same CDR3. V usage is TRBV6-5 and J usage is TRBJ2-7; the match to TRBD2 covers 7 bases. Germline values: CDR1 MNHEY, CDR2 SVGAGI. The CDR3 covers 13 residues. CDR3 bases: TGTGCCAGCAGCCAGCGGGACTCCTACGAGCAATACTTC. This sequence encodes CASSQRDSYEQYF.

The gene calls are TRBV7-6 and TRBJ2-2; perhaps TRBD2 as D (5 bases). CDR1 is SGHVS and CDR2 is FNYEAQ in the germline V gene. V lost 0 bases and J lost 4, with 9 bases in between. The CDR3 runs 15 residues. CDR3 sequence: CASSLATRGTGELFF. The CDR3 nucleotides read TGTGCCAGCAGCTTAGCCACTAGAGGCACCGGGGAGCTGTTTTTT.

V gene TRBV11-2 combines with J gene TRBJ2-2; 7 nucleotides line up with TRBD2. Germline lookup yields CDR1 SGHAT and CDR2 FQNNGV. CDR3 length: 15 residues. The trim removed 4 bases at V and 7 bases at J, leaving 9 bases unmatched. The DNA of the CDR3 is TGTGCCAGCAGCTCCCTCGCGGGAGAGATCGGGGAGCTGTTTTTT. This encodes CASSSLAGEIGELFF.

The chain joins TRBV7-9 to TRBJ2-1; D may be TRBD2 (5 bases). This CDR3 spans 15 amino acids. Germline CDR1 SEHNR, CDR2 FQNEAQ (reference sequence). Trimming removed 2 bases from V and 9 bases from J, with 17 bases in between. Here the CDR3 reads CASSLKRVGVSEQFF. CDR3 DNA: TGTGCCAGCAGCTTAAAGAGGGTGGGAGTTAGTGAGCAGTTCTTC.

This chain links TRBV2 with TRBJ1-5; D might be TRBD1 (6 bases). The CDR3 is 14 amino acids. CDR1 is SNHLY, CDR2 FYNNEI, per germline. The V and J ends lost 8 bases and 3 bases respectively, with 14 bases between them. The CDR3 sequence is CASGFGQINQPQHF. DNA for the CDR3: TGTGCCAGCGGCTTCGGACAGATCAATCAGCCCCAGCATTTT.

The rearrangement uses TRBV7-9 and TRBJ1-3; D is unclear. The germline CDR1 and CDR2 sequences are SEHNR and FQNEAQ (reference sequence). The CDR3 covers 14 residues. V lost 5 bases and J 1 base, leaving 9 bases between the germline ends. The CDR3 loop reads CASSAGSSGNTIYF. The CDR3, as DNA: TGTGCCAGCAGCGCGGGGTCTTCTGGAAACACCATATATTTT.

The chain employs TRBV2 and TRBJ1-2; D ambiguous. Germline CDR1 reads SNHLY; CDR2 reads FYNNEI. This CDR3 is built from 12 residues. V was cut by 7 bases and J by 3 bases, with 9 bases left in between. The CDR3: CASTSGYYGYTF. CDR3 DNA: TGTGCCAGCACTTCGGGGTACTATGGCTACACCTTC.

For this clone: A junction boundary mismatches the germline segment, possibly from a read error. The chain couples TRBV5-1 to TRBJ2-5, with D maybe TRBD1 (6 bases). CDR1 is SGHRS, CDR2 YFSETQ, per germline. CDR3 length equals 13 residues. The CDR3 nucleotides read TGCGCCAGCAGCTCCCGGACAGCGGAGAACCAGTACTTC. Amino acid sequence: CASSSRTAENQYF.

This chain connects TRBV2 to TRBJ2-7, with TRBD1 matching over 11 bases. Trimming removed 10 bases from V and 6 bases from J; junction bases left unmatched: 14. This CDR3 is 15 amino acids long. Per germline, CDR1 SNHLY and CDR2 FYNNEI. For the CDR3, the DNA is TGTGCCACAGGATTAGGGACAGGGGGATTTGGCGAGCAGTACTTC. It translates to CATGLGTGGFGEQYF. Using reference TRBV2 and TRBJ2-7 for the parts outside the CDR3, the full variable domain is EPEVTQTPSHQVTQMGQEVILRCVPISNHLYFYWYRQILGQKVEFLVSFYNNEISEKSEIFDDQFSVERPDGSNFTLKIRSTKLEDSAMYFCATGLGTGGFGEQYFGPGTRLTVT.

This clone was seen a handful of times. CDR3 in amino acids: CASSLGTSGRGEQFF. DNA for the CDR3: TGTGCCAGCAGCTTAGGGACTAGCGGGAGGGGTGAGCAGTTCTTC. The gene calls are TRBV5-4 and TRBJ2-1, with TRBD2 matching 16 bases. CDR3 length: 15 amino acids. V was pared by 2 bases and J by 9 bases, with 2 bases of the junction left unmatched. Germline V CDR1 and CDR2: SGHNT, YYREEE (reference sequence).

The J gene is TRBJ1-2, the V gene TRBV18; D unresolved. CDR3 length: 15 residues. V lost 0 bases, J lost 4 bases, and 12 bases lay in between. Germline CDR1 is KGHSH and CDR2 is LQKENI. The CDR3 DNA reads TGTGCCAGCTCACCACCGGGCGGTGGAGGCTATGGCTACACCTTC. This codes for CASSPPGGGGYGYTF.

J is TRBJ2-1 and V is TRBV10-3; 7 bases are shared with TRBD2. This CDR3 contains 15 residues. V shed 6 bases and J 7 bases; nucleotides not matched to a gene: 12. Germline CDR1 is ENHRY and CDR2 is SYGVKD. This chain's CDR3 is CAIRSTSAEKNEQFF. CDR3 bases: TGTGCCATCAGGTCCACTAGCGCCGAGAAGAATGAGCAGTTCTTC.

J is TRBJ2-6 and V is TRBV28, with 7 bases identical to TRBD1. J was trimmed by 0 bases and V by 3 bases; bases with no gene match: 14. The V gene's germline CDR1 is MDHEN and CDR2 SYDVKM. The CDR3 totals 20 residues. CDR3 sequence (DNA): TGTGCCAGCAGTTTGATCCGGGACAGAGGTAAATACTCTGGGGCCAACGTCCTGACTTTC. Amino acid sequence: CASSLIRDRGKYSGANVLTF. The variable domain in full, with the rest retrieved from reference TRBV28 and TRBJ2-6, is DVKVTQSSRYLVKRTGEKVFLECVQDMDHENMFWYRQDPGLGLRLIYFSYDVKMKEKGDIPEGYSVSREKKERFSLILESASTNQTSMYLCASSLIRDRGKYSGANVLTFGAGSRLTVL.